The clone carrying this TCR beta chain was picked up many times. Its matching antigen is unknown. Germline lookup yields CDR1 MNHEY and CDR2 SMNVEV (reference sequence). V lost 3 bases and J lost 3; bases outside the gene matches: 27. The CDR3 is 23 residues long. The entry originates in a study of CD8 T cells in ankylosing spondylitis. Study results and caveats: A TCR beta motif made of fewer than 10 highly homologous variants seemed typical of ankylosing spondylitis blood.

TCRdb analysed the 5' RACE reads with MiXCR anew, one entry per CDR3 protein. The profile shows 350,000 or so distinct CDR3 sequences, roughly 8% of them singletons. Material for sequencing was blood, either unsorted or a sorted T cell fraction (not recorded which). This rearrangement joins TRBV27 to TRBJ2-7; 12 bases line up with TRBD2. This receptor was taken from a male donor with ankylosing spondylitis. The CDR3: CASSFRTGMTTLAGGPQSYEQYF. CDR3 nucleotides: TGTGCCAGCAGTTTCCGAACCGGGATGACAACTCTAGCGGGAGGGCCTCAAAGCTACGAGCAGTACTTC.